This TCR beta chain was observed in a study of blood T cell repertoires in COVID-19. This CDR3 is built from 15 residues. The germline V gene has CDR1 SNHLY and CDR2 FYNNEI. V was cut by 4 bases and J by 0 bases, with 12 bases left in between. Only in-frame clones appear in the TCRdb table, and some are missing; sequencing was by immunoSEQ multiplex PCR. The data contain 91,000 or so clones, about 86% of them singletons. Material for sequencing was peripheral blood. The gene calls are TRBV2 and TRBJ1-1, with D possibly being TRBD1 (5 bases). This TCR derives from an older woman in a cohort sampled during active or convalescent COVID-19. The CDR3 loop reads CASSVEQALNTEAFF. The CDR3 DNA follows: TGTGCCAGCAGTGTAGAACAGGCCCTGAACACTGAAGCTTTCTTT.